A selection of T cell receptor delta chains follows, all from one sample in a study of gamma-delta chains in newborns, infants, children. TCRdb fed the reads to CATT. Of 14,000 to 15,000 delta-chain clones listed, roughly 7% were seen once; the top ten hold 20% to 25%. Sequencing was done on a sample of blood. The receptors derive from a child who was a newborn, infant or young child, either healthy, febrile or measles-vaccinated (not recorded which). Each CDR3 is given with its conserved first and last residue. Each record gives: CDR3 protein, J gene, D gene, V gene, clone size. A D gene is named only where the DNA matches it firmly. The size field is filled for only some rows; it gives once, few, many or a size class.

CDR3aa: CACDPLWVIPSSSWDTRQMFF
j_gene: TRDJ3
d_gene: .
v_gene: TRDV2
abundance: .

CDR3aa: CACDPVLGDTGSWDTRQMFF
j_gene: TRDJ3
d_gene: TRDD3
v_gene: TRDV2
abundance: few

CDR3aa: CACDSIRAGDLEYTDKLIF
j_gene: TRDJ1
d_gene: .
v_gene: TRDV2
abundance: few

CDR3aa: CACDILGDTLSWDTRQMFF
j_gene: TRDJ3
d_gene: TRDD3
v_gene: TRDV2
abundance: .

CDR3aa: CACDQIAGIRIGWDTRQMFF
j_gene: TRDJ3
d_gene: TRDD3
v_gene: TRDV2
abundance: few

CDR3aa: CACDTVGGGSWDTRQMFF
j_gene: TRDJ3
d_gene: .
v_gene: TRDV2
abundance: few

CDR3aa: CACDILGDTTFWDTRQMFF
j_gene: TRDJ3
d_gene: TRDD3
v_gene: TRDV2
abundance: few

CDR3aa: CACDTVLGDIFLTAQLFF
j_gene: TRDJ2
d_gene: TRDD3
v_gene: TRDV2
abundance: few

CDR3aa: CACDTGYASSWDTRQMFF
j_gene: TRDJ3
d_gene: TRDD3
v_gene: TRDV2
abundance: few

CDR3aa: CACDTVWGSSSWDTRQMFF
j_gene: TRDJ3
d_gene: .
v_gene: TRDV2
abundance: few

CDR3aa: CACVVLGDTDDKLIF
j_gene: TRDJ1
d_gene: TRDD3
v_gene: TRDV2
abundance: .

CDR3aa: CACDTWGIKPFSWDTRQMFF
j_gene: TRDJ3
d_gene: TRDD3
v_gene: TRDV2
abundance: few

CDR3aa: CACDTLGETHTDKLIF
j_gene: TRDJ1
d_gene: TRDD3
v_gene: TRDV2
abundance: few

CDR3aa: CACDTVKSGVTSSWDTRQMFF
j_gene: TRDJ3
d_gene: .
v_gene: TRDV2
abundance: .

CDR3aa: CACDLLGDTAQLFF
j_gene: TRDJ2
d_gene: TRDD3
v_gene: TRDV2
abundance: large

CDR3aa: CACDTVGDTRTWDTRQMFF
j_gene: TRDJ3
d_gene: TRDD3
v_gene: TRDV2
abundance: medium-sized

CDR3aa: CACDTLGDSSSWDTRQMFF
j_gene: TRDJ3
d_gene: TRDD3
v_gene: TRDV2
abundance: many

CDR3aa: CACDTLGDTYTDKLIF
j_gene: TRDJ1
d_gene: TRDD3
v_gene: TRDV2
abundance: medium-sized

CDR3aa: CACDILLGDTWDTRQMFF
j_gene: TRDJ3
d_gene: TRDD3
v_gene: TRDV2
abundance: .

CDR3aa: CACDPLGDPLSWDTRQMFF
j_gene: TRDJ3
d_gene: .
v_gene: TRDV2
abundance: .

CDR3aa: CACDKLGDSSWDTRQMFF
j_gene: TRDJ3
d_gene: TRDD3
v_gene: TRDV2
abundance: many

CDR3aa: CACDTWGSTRQMFF
j_gene: TRDJ3
d_gene: .
v_gene: TRDV2
abundance: few

CDR3aa: CACDTAEGGYATWDTRQMFF
j_gene: TRDJ3
d_gene: TRDD3
v_gene: TRDV2
abundance: .